Listed below are T cell receptor beta chains from one sample, sequenced in a study of technical replicates of blood from several donors. The data were produced by immunoSEQ multiplex PCR, yet TCRdb's version contains in-frame clones alone and is incomplete. Seen here are roughly 60,000 clones, 80% to 95% observed once, and the top ten hold 3.5% to 5%. Sample: PBMCs. These receptors all come from a human donor in good health. Some clones in this sample may be carry-over from other donors' samples. CDR3s include the opening cysteine and the closing phenylalanine or tryptophan. The order of the fields is clone size, D gene, CDR3 length, J gene, V gene, CDR3 protein, CDR3 DNA. D genes are given only for firm matches. Not all rows give a size; the values are once, few, many and, for expanded clones, a class.

- | - | 12 | TRBJ1-2 | TRBV18 | CASSPDKGGYTF | TGTGCCAGCTCCCCCGATAAGGGGGGCTACACCTTC
- | - | 15 | TRBJ1-2 | TRBV6-1 | CASTQRFGQEYGYTF | TGTGCCAGCACCCAAAGGTTTGGACAAGAATATGGCTACACCTTC
- | TRBD1 | 15 | TRBJ1-6 | TRBV19 | CASIPSGTGNSPLHF | TGTGCCAGTATCCCGTCCGGGACAGGGAATTCACCCCTCCACTTT
once | TRBD2 | 15 | TRBJ2-3 | TRBV6-1 | CATTSGGSGTDTQYF | TGTGCCACCACTAGCGGGGGTAGTGGCACAGATACGCAGTATTTT
- | TRBD2 | 15 | TRBJ2-2 | TRBV12-5 | CASGSGLAATGELFF | TGTGCTAGTGGTTCCGGACTAGCGGCCACCGGGGAGCTGTTTTTT
- | TRBD1 | 16 | TRBJ1-3 | TRBV4-3 | CASSQDLGTGGNTIYF | TGCGCCAGCAGCCAAGATCTCGGGACAGGAGGAAACACCATATATTTT
- | TRBD2 | 15 | TRBJ2-1 | TRBV7-3 | CASSWGLAGAEEQFF | TGTGCCAGCAGCTGGGGACTAGCGGGAGCTGAGGAGCAGTTCTTC
once | TRBD1 | 16 | TRBJ2-3 | TRBV18 | CASSSTGGQSGNTQYF | TGTGCCAGCTCGTCGACAGGGGGACAAAGTGGAAATACGCAGTATTTT
once | TRBD1 | 17 | TRBJ1-4 | TRBV5-1 | CASSLRGQGAINEKLFF | TGCGCCAGCAGCTTGAGGGGACAGGGCGCAATTAATGAAAAACTGTTTTTT
- | TRBD1 | 14 | TRBJ1-4 | TRBV28 | CASSLSQGGEKLFF | TGTGCCAGCAGTTTAAGTCAGGGGGGAGAAAAACTGTTTTTT
- | TRBD1 | 14 | TRBJ1-2 | TRBV6-1 | CASRDRGPYYGYTF | TGTGCCAGCAGGGACAGGGGCCCATACTATGGCTACACCTTC
- | TRBD1 | 15 | TRBJ1-5 | TRBV5-6 | CASSLSPTGDQPQHF | TGTGCCAGCAGCTTATCTCCGACAGGGGATCAGCCCCAGCATTTT
- | - | 14 | TRBJ1-2 | TRBV12-5 | CASGLGEGTYGYTF | TGTGCTAGTGGTTTGGGGGAGGGAACCTATGGCTACACCTTC
- | - | 15 | TRBJ2-5 | TRBV5-6 | CASSRSARYQETQYF | TGTGCCAGCAGTAGGTCAGCGAGGTACCAAGAGACCCAGTACTTC
- | - | 12 | TRBJ2-5 | TRBV5-4 | CASSFVGETQYF | TGTGCCAGCAGCTTCGTCGGGGAGACCCAGTACTTC
- | TRBD2 | 14 | TRBJ2-7 | TRBV2 | CASRDTSVSYEQYF | TGTGCCAGCAGAGATACTAGCGTCTCCTACGAGCAGTACTTC
- | - | 16 | TRBJ1-6 | TRBV14 | CASSQFRGLGDSPLHF | TGTGCCAGCAGCCAATTTAGGGGACTCGGGGATTCACCCCTCCACTTT
- | TRBD1 | 15 | TRBJ1-1 | TRBV30 | CAWRGQGAPPTEAFF | TGTGCCTGGAGGGGACAGGGGGCGCCCCCCACAGAAGCTTTCTTT
- | TRBD2 | 19 | TRBJ2-2 | TRBV5-4 | CASSFPSRLAGLQSGELFF | TGTGCCAGCAGCTTTCCTAGTAGGCTAGCGGGCCTCCAGTCCGGGGAGCTGTTTTTT
once | - | 13 | TRBJ2-3 | TRBV5-1 | CASNEGVVDTQYF | TGCGCCAGCAATGAGGGAGTGGTAGATACGCAGTATTTT
- | - | 14 | TRBJ1-2 | TRBV7-2 | CASSLDQGLFGYTF | TGTGCCAGCAGCTTAGATCAGGGGCTCTTTGGCTACACCTTC
once | TRBD1 | 16 | TRBJ1-3 | TRBV7-9 | CASSSGTGRAGNTIYF | TGTGCCAGCAGTTCCGGGACAGGGAGAGCTGGAAACACCATATATTTT
- | - | 13 | TRBJ2-7 | TRBV5-6 | CASSLTRGSEQYF | TGTGCCAGCAGCTTGACTCGGGGGTCCGAGCAGTACTTC
- | - | 16 | TRBJ2-5 | TRBV5-8 | CASSLGKGVPQETQYF | TGTGCCAGCAGCTTGGGAAAAGGGGTTCCCCAAGAGACCCAGTACTTC
- | - | 14 | TRBJ1-4 | TRBV2 | CASSVGGANEKLFF | TGTGCCAGCAGTGTTGGGGGGGCGAATGAAAAACTGTTTTTT
- | - | 12 | TRBJ2-7 | TRBV18 | CASSASSYEQYF | TGTGCCAGCTCTGCGAGCTCCTACGAGCAGTACTTC
- | - | 15 | TRBJ1-1 | TRBV30 | CAWSVLLGDSTEAFF | TGTGCCTGGAGTGTACTGCTGGGGGACTCCACTGAAGCTTTCTTT
- | TRBD1 | 15 | TRBJ1-1 | TRBV29-1 | CSVVVGQGANTEAFF | TGCAGCGTTGTCGTAGGACAGGGGGCGAACACTGAAGCTTTCTTT
- | - | 13 | TRBJ2-2 | TRBV6-5 | CASSSGDPGELFF | TGTGCCAGCAGTTCGGGGGACCCCGGGGAGCTGTTTTTT
- | - | 15 | TRBJ1-4 | TRBV25-1 | CASSNAGGRKEKLFF | TGTGCCAGCAGTAACGCGGGGGGGCGGAAAGAAAAACTGTTTTTT
- | - | 14 | TRBJ1-1 | TRBV6-1 | CASSEWGAGTEAFF | TGTGCCAGCAGTGAATGGGGCGCCGGGACTGAAGCTTTCTTT
once | TRBD1 | 15 | TRBJ2-7 | TRBV18 | CASSPDWTGIYEQYF | TGTGCCAGCTCACCTGACTGGACAGGGATCTACGAGCAGTACTTC
few | TRBD2 | 14 | TRBJ2-2 | TRBV15 | CATAPGLKTGELFF | TGTGCCACCGCGCCGGGACTAAAGACCGGGGAGCTGTTTTTT
- | - | 13 | TRBJ2-5 | TRBV5-6 | CASSTGSQETQYF | TGTGCCAGCAGCACAGGGAGCCAAGAGACCCAGTACTTC
- | - | 15 | TRBJ2-1 | TRBV5-1 | CASSLARRSYNEQFF | TGCGCCAGCAGCTTGGCCCGTCGGAGCTACAATGAGCAGTTCTTC
- | - | 14 | TRBJ2-7 | TRBV18 | CASSPMAGVGEQYF | TGTGCCAGCTCACCAATGGCAGGGGTAGGGGAGCAGTACTTC
- | TRBD2 | 15 | TRBJ2-7 | TRBV4-3 | CASSQDSGGAVEQYF | TGCGCCAGCAGCCAAGATAGCGGGGGGGCAGTCGAGCAGTACTTC
- | TRBD2 | 15 | TRBJ2-7 | TRBV4-3 | CASSLPGLALNEQYF | TGCGCCAGCAGCCTTCCGGGACTAGCGTTGAACGAGCAGTACTTC
medium-sized | - | 14 | TRBJ1-2 | TRBV5-8 | CASSFPGANYGYTF | TGTGCCAGCAGCTTCCCAGGCGCTAACTATGGCTACACCTTC
- | - | 17 | TRBJ2-2 | TRBV7-3 | CASSLAGPSQNTGELFF | TGTGCCAGCAGCTTAGCGGGGCCTAGCCAGAACACCGGGGAGCTGTTTTTT
- | TRBD2 | 15 | TRBJ2-1 | TRBV6-4 | CASSPTSGTYNEQFF | TGTGCCAGCAGTCCTACTAGCGGGACCTACAATGAGCAGTTCTTC
- | - | 14 | TRBJ1-2 | TRBV9 | CASSKGQANYGYTF | TGTGCCAGCAGCAAGGGACAAGCTAACTATGGCTACACCTTC
- | - | 12 | TRBJ2-3 | TRBV15 | CATPQITDTQYF | TGTGCCACTCCACAGATCACAGATACGCAGTATTTT
- | - | 15 | TRBJ2-1 | TRBV4-3 | CASSREQANYNEQFF | TGCGCCAGCAGCCGAGAACAGGCGAACTACAATGAGCAGTTCTTC
- | - | 12 | TRBJ1-2 | TRBV6-5 | CASSSGGYGYTF | TGTGCCAGCAGTTCTGGCGGGTATGGCTACACCTTC
- | - | 14 | TRBJ1-2 | TRBV6-5 | CASSYDGGSYGYTF | TGTGCCAGCAGTTACGACGGGGGATCCTATGGCTACACCTTC
- | TRBD2 | 15 | TRBJ2-1 | TRBV7-3 | CASSQRGGSYNEQFF | TGTGCCAGCAGCCAGCGGGGGGGCTCCTACAATGAGCAGTTCTTC
once | - | 14 | TRBJ2-7 | TRBV11-2 | CASSLLAQSYEQYF | TGTGCCAGCAGCTTATTAGCCCAATCCTACGAGCAGTACTTC
- | - | 13 | TRBJ1-4 | TRBV7-2 | CASRESGGEKLFF | TGTGCCTCAAGGGAGTCCGGAGGTGAAAAACTGTTTTTT
- | - | 14 | TRBJ2-7 | TRBV18 | CASSPRTVIGEQYF | TGTGCCAGCTCACCACGGACAGTTATAGGCGAGCAGTACTTC
- | - | 13 | TRBJ2-3 | TRBV18 | CASPSTDTDTQYF | TGTGCCAGCCCTTCTACCGACACAGATACGCAGTATTTT
- | TRBD2 | 15 | TRBJ2-1 | TRBV29-1 | CSVVEETSGYNEQFF | TGCAGCGTTGTTGAAGAGACTAGCGGTTACAATGAGCAGTTCTTC
few | - | 14 | TRBJ2-7 | TRBV27 | CASSVEQGSYEQYF | TGTGCCAGCAGTGTCGAACAGGGTTCCTACGAGCAGTACTTC
once | - | 13 | TRBJ2-3 | TRBV29-1 | CSVEGTLRATQYF | TGCAGCGTTGAGGGGACTCTCCGGGCTACGCAGTATTTT
- | TRBD1 | 14 | TRBJ2-7 | TRBV7-2 | CASSATGLTYEQYF | TGTGCCAGCAGCGCGACAGGGCTTACCTACGAGCAGTACTTC